This T cell receptor (beta chain) was identified in a study of blood T cell repertoires in COVID-19. Study-level information: COVID-19 samples, acute and convalescent, were from the United States, Italy and Spain.

The CDR3 has 15 amino acids. V was pared by 0 bases and J by 1 base, with 10 bases between. Germline CDR1 and CDR2: SGHRS and YFSETQ. The authors' processing: Amplified reference gene primers provided the basis for estimating nucleated cell counts. Method: immunoSEQ multiplex PCR; TCRdb's copy keeps in-frame clones and lacks some. Clone size and the V and J calls come from that table; the DNA yielded D and trimming. Of approximately 280,000 clones listed, roughly 89% are singletons. This sequence was found in a man in his forties or fifties with acute or convalescent COVID-19. What was sequenced was peripheral blood. The genes are TRBV5-1 and TRBJ1-1; D is possibly TRBD1 (5 bases). The CDR3 sequence is CASSLEQGANTEAFF. In nucleotides, the CDR3 is TGCGCCAGCAGCTTGGAACAAGGGGCGAACACTGAAGCTTTCTTT.